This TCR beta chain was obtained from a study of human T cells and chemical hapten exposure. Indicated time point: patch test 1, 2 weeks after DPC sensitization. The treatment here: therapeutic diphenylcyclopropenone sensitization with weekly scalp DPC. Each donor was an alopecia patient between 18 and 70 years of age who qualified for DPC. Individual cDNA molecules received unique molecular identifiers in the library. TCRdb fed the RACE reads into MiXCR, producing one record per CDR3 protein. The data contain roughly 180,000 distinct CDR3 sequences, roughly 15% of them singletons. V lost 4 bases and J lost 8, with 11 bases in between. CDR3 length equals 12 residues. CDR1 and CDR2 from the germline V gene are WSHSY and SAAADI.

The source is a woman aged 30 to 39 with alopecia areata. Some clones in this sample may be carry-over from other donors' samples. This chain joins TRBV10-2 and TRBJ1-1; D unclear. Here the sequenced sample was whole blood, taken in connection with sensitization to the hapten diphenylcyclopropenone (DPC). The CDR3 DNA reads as TGCGCCAGCAGTGGGACCCGAGGGGAAGCTTTCTTT. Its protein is CASSGTRGEAFF.